The clone carrying this T cell receptor beta chain is a singleton in its sample. Produced via immunoSEQ multiplex PCR; TCRdb's table is partial and in-frame only. The table includes roughly 250,000 clones, 87% detected once. The data originate from a study of blood T cell repertoires in COVID-19. In germline, CDR1 is KGHSH, CDR2 LQKENI. The CDR3 runs to 13 residues. V was pared by 4 bases and J by 8 bases, with 4 bases of the junction left unmatched. The chain has TRBV18 and TRBJ1-1; 10 positions match TRBD1. Sequences were obtained from peripheral blood. This TCR was sampled from a man in his 60s who had recovered from COVID-19. The CDR3 bases are TGTGCCAGCTCACTCGGGACAGGGGCCGAAGCTTTCTTT. It codes for CASSLGTGAEAFF. The full variable domain, with the rest looked up from reference TRBV18 and TRBJ1-1, is NAGVMQNPRHLVRRRGQEARLRCSPMKGHSHVYWYRQLPEEGLKFMVYLQKENIIDESGMPKERFSAEFPKEGPSILRIQQVVRGDSAAYFCASSLGTGAEAFFGQGTRLTVV.